This passage covers 9 T cell receptor beta chains from one sample sequenced in a study of blood T cell repertoires in COVID-19. Libraries were prepared by immunoSEQ multiplex PCR; TCRdb keeps only in-frame clonotypes and omits some of them. The table has 140,000 to 150,000 clones, 81% seen once. Sample: peripheral blood. The origin of the receptors is a human donor with acute or convalescent COVID-19. The donor label of this sample is uncertain.

CDR3 DNA: TGTGCCAGCAGCGTAGTCGGGGGTACCTACAATGAGCAGTTCTTC. This sequence encodes CASSVVGGTYNEQFF. J is TRBJ2-1 and V is TRBV9, with D perhaps matching TRBD2 (6 bases). V was clipped by 0 bases and J by 2 bases, with 9 bases between them. The CDR3 length is 15 residues. Germline CDR1 SGDLS, CDR2 YYNGEE.

The V gene is TRBV2, the J gene TRBJ1-2, with D tentatively TRBD1 (5 bases). The CDR3 consists of 12 residues. CDR1 and CDR2 from the germline V gene are SNHLY and FYNNEI. V was trimmed by 3 bases and J by 8 bases, leaving 10 bases between them. This chain's CDR3 is CASSDGTLGYTF. The CDR3 DNA follows: TGTGCCAGCAGTGACGGGACTCTAGGCTACACCTTC.

V usage is TRBV7-2 and J usage is TRBJ1-1; a weak D match, TRBD1 (5 bases). The CDR3 totals 16 residues. Deletions cut 1 base from V and 4 bases from J, with 16 bases between. CDR1 SGHTA and CDR2 FQGNSA come from the germline V gene. This chain's CDR3 is CASSLEMGGVGTEAFF. CDR3 sequence (DNA): TGTGCCAGCAGCTTAGAAATGGGGGGAGTTGGCACTGAAGCTTTCTTT.

J is TRBJ1-6 and V is TRBV3-1 (or the pseudogene TRBV3-2); D possibly corresponds to TRBD1 (5 bases). Trimming took off 5 bases at V and 10 bases at J, with 18 bases between the two ends. This CDR3 is built from 15 residues. CDR1 and CDR2 (germline): LGHDT, YNNKEL (reference sequence). The CDR3 is CASSDRDSGRSPLHF. For the CDR3, the DNA is TGTGCCAGCAGCGACCGGGACTCAGGGAGGTCACCCCTCCACTTT.

CDR3 region: CASSIGFGTRAYEQYF. In nucleotides, the CDR3 is TGTGCCAGTAGTATAGGCTTCGGGACTCGTGCCTACGAGCAGTACTTC. This rearrangement joins TRBV19 to TRBJ2-7; weak D call: TRBD2 (6 bases). CDR3 length: 16 residues. With 1 base removed from V and 2 bases from J, the gap between germline ends came to 15 bases. Germline loops: CDR1 LNHDA, CDR2 SQIVND (reference sequence).

The chain recombines TRBV15 with TRBJ2-2, with TRBD2 identical over 7 bases. The CDR3 covers 15 residues. The ends lost 0 bases at V and 8 bases at J; junction bases unmatched: 6. CDR1 is LNHNV, CDR2 YYDKDF, per germline (reference sequence). This chain's CDR3 is CATSRDRASGGELFF. As DNA, the CDR3 is TGTGCCACCAGCAGAGATCGAGCTAGCGGTGGGGAGCTGTTTTTT.

V and J are TRBV12-5 and TRBJ2-2; 7 bases align to TRBD2. This CDR3 is 14 amino acids long. J lost 3 bases, V lost 6 bases, and 4 bases had no gene match. Germline-derived CDR1 and CDR2 are LGHNT and FRNRAP. The CDR3 loop reads CASGASGDTGELFF. In DNA, the CDR3 is TGTGCTAGTGGGGCGAGCGGGGACACCGGGGAGCTGTTTTTT.

The chain uses TRBV5-1 and TRBJ1-2; D unresolved. Germline loops: CDR1 SGHRS, CDR2 YFSETQ. Trimming took off 4 bases at V and 6 bases at J, with 16 bases between the two ends. This CDR3 is 14 amino acids long. CDR3 sequence reads: CASSPLSSRDGYTF. CDR3 sequence (DNA): TGCGCCAGCAGCCCGCTTTCCTCGAGGGATGGCTACACCTTC.

The rearrangement joins TRBV25-1 to TRBJ2-3, with 8 bases fitting TRBD1. CDR3 size: 13 residues. V lost 8 bases, J lost 5 bases, and 6 bases stayed unmatched. Germline lookup yields CDR1 MGHDK and CDR2 SYGVNS. This CDR3 is CASGTGGEDTQYF. CDR3 in DNA: TGTGCCAGCGGGACAGGAGGTGAAGATACGCAGTATTTT.